This record concerns one T cell receptor beta chain sequence. Antigen: not known. This record belongs to a study of cytomegalovirus exposure and HLA in healthy donors. Study context: When 398 donors were genotyped, over 80% of them were found to fall in the Caucasian-associated ancestry cluster. Study conclusions and caveats: Upon later analysis, TCR association rates were observed to vary by HLA locus, being highest for DRB1 and lowest for HLA-C.

CDR3 length: 11 residues. The ends were cut back, 0 bases at V and 11 bases at J, with 11 bases in the middle. The V gene's germline CDR1 is GTSNPN and CDR2 SVGIG (reference sequence). PCR amplification relied on 60 Vbeta primers (plus 13 Jbeta primers). The data were produced by immunoSEQ multiplex PCR, yet TCRdb's version contains in-frame clones alone and is incomplete. This sample's clone table lists roughly 42,000 clones. Sample: PBMCs. The source of this sequence is a man aged 25 to 40 in good health and CMV-seronegative. The V gene is TRBV30, the J gene TRBJ2-7; no clear D. CDR3 coding DNA: TGTGCCTGGAGTGTACGAGGCCAGAAGTACTTC. It is translated as CAWSVRGQKYF.